The 8 T cell receptor beta chains in this list originate from one sample, sequenced in a study of Graves' ophthalmopathy and Graves' hyperthyroidism. RNA transcripts served as template for amplifying TCR beta CDR3 sequences. In the first round, RT-PCR was carried out with HTBI primers, and a multiplex PCR formed the second round. TCRdb reanalysed the multiplex PCR reads using MiXCR and keeps one entry per CDR3 protein. The table has about 340,000 distinct CDR3 sequences, roughly 15% seen once. The sample was peripheral blood. Source of these receptors: an adult man with Graves' ophthalmopathy.

There are many counts of this clonotype. The gene calls are TRBV2 and TRBJ2-7, with unresolved D. The CDR3 loop spans 14 amino acids. Looked up from germline, CDR1 is SNHLY and CDR2 is FYNNEI. V shed 1 base and J shed 2 bases, with 9 bases lying between them. Here the CDR3 DNA reads TGTGCCAGCAGTGAAGAGCGCAGGCCCTACGAGCAGTACTTC. Amino acids: CASSEERRPYEQYF. The full variable domain, its missing parts supplied by reference TRBV2 and TRBJ2-7, is EPEVTQTPSHQVTQMGQEVILRCVPISNHLYFYWYRQILGQKVEFLVSFYNNEISEKSEIFDDQFSVERPDGSNFTLKIRSTKLEDSAMYFCASSEERRPYEQYFGPGTRLTVT.

The sample holds many counts of this clonotype. J is TRBJ1-6 and V is TRBV19, with TRBD1 matching 8 bases. From germline, CDR1 is LNHDA and CDR2 SQIVND (reference sequence). The CDR3 loop spans 14 amino acids. After removal of 7 bases from V and 9 bases from J, the junction contained 8 bases not matched to a gene. This CDR3 reads CASKERTGSSPLHF. CDR3 DNA sequence: TGTGCCAGTAAAGAGAGGACAGGGTCTTCACCCCTCCACTTT.

This clonotype was detected many times. The V gene is TRBV7-9, the J gene TRBJ2-7, with TRBD2 matching over 9 bases. V dropped 1 base and J dropped 5; count of bases not matched to a gene: 6. In germline, CDR1 is SEHNR, CDR2 FQNEAQ (reference sequence). This CDR3 is 15 amino acids long. CDR3 bases: TGTGCCAGCAGCTTAGGTAGCGGGGGACCCCACGAGCAGTACTTC. Its translation is CASSLGSGGPHEQYF. Full variable domain (remainder filled in from reference TRBV7-9 and TRBJ2-7): DTGVSQNPRHKITKRGQNVTFRCDPISEHNRLYWYRQTLGQGPEFLTYFQNEAQLEKSRLLSDRFSAERPKGSFSTLEIQRTEQGDSAMYLCASSLGSGGPHEQYFGPGTRLTVT.

This clonotype showed up many times. The chain carries TRBV30 and TRBJ1-1, with D possibly being TRBD1 (5 bases). The V end lost 8 bases, the J end lost 1 base, and 14 bases lay between the germline ends. Germline V gives CDR1 GTSNPN, CDR2 SVGIG (reference sequence). There are 13 residues in the CDR3. CDR3 DNA: TGTGCCGGGACGGGTAGCCGGAACACTGAAGCTTTCTTT. The encoded protein is CAGTGSRNTEAFF.

Ten or more counts support this clonotype. The rearrangement uses TRBV18 and TRBJ1-6; 9 bases line up with TRBD1. CDR1 KGHSH and CDR2 LQKENI come from the germline V gene. Trimming cost V 5 bases and J 8 bases; bases outside gene matches: 7. This CDR3 spans 15 amino acids. DNA of the CDR3: TGTGCCAGCTCATCCCAGGGACAGGGAGATTCACCCCTCCACTTT. Translated: CASSSQGQGDSPLHF.

The sample holds many counts of this clonotype. One junction end disagrees with the germline gene, perhaps due to a read error. The V and J genes are TRBV20-1 and TRBJ2-5; 7 bases are a match to TRBD1. The CDR3 is made up of 15 amino acids. The germline V gene has CDR1 DFQATT and CDR2 SNEGSKA (reference sequence). In DNA form, the CDR3 reads TGCAGTGTTAGACCGGGACAGCAGTACCAAGAGACCCAGTACTTC. Translation gives CSVRPGQQYQETQYF.

In its sample, this clonotype was seen many times. V usage is TRBV20-1 and J usage is TRBJ1-1, with D unclear. V was trimmed by 6 bases and J by 5 bases, leaving 13 bases between them. CDR3 length: 12 residues. Germline CDR1 is DFQATT and CDR2 is SNEGSKA (reference sequence). CDR3 in DNA: TGCAGTGCGCCCGTAGGGAGAACTGAAGCTTTCTTT. The encoded protein is CSAPVGRTEAFF.

The chain recombines TRBV4-1 with TRBJ1-5; D gene ambiguous. In germline, CDR1 is MGHRA, CDR2 YSYEKL. V dropped 4 bases and J dropped 1 base, with 23 bases sitting between them. The CDR3 length is 19 residues. The CDR3 here is CASSRWAQERESSNQPQHF. As DNA, the CDR3 is TGCGCCAGCAGCCGATGGGCCCAGGAACGAGAGTCGAGCAATCAGCCCCAGCATTTT.